The clone carrying this T cell receptor (beta chain) was detected only once. This sample is part of a study of blood T cell repertoires in COVID-19. Across the study: T cells, B-cell-depleted T cells, or PBMCs supplied cDNA or gDNA.

Using immunoSEQ multiplex PCR, the repertoire was profiled, and TCRdb retains in-frame clones only, with some absent. The sample carries roughly 220,000 clones, 65% to 90% recorded once. V lost 3 bases and J 8 bases, leaving 17 bases between the germline ends. This CDR3 region has 15 residues. In germline, CDR1 is SGHNT, CDR2 YYREEE (reference sequence). The rearrangement joins TRBV5-4 to TRBJ1-4; D is uncertain. Material: peripheral blood. The receptor comes from a woman aged 40 to 50 who had recovered from COVID-19. The CDR3 coding sequence is TGTGCCAGCAGCTCCCAATCCGGGATGAGCGAAAAACTGTTTTTT. It codes for CASSSQSGMSEKLFF.